This T cell receptor beta chain emerged from a study of blood T cell repertoires in COVID-19. Study information: Samples taken during acute and convalescent COVID-19 were collected in the United States, Italy and Spain. T cells, B-cell-depleted T cells, or PBMCs supplied cDNA or gDNA.

Under the authors' procedure: Researchers report that nucleated cell counts were estimated from reference gene primer amplification. This table comes from immunoSEQ multiplex PCR, and its TCRdb copy is limited to in-frame clones, with some not included. V, J and clone size are taken as reported in that table, and D and trimming were inferred from the DNA itself. The sample yields around 250,000 clones, approximately 80% seen once. Trimming took 0 bases from V and 0 from J; bases not matched to a gene: 5. The CDR3 contains 16 residues. Germline CDR1 SGHDN, CDR2 FVKESK. Sequencing input: peripheral blood. The rearrangement uses TRBV14 and TRBJ2-7; TRBD2 aligns across 7 bases. This clonotype was sampled from a woman aged 18-29 years with acute or convalescent COVID-19. This chain's CDR3 is CASSQDMASGSYEQYF. The DNA for the CDR3 is TGTGCCAGCAGCCAAGATATGGCTAGCGGCTCCTACGAGCAGTACTTC.